Shown below are 3 T cell receptor beta chains from a single sample sequenced in a study of glioma-infiltrating T cells after dendritic cell vaccination. Time point denoted: after dendritic cell vaccination, including at tumor progression/relapse. The assay was immunoSEQ multiplex PCR, and TCRdb's table has in-frame clones only and misses some. In the table there are 60,000 or so clones, around nine tenths of which are singletons. The sample in question was blood, obtained after dendritic cell vaccination. The receptors stem from a human donor with glioblastoma.

V and J are TRBV6-6 and TRBJ2-7, with D hard to call. Trimming removed 5 bases at V and 5 bases at J, with 10 bases between. Germline V gene data show CDR1 as MNHNY and CDR2 as SVGAGI (reference sequence). The CDR3 has 12 residues. In nucleotides, the CDR3 is TGTGCCAGCAGTCGAGGAACCCACGAGCAGTACTTC. Its translation is CASSRGTHEQYF.

The chain links TRBV4-3 to TRBJ2-7; D may be TRBD2 (6 bases). Per germline, CDR1 LGHNA and CDR2 YSLEER. The CDR3 spans 13 residues. V lost 3 bases and J 7 bases, leaving 13 bases between the germline ends. This CDR3 is CASSQLLEGEQYF. The CDR3 DNA reads TGCGCCAGCAGCCAGTTACTGGAGGGGGAGCAGTACTTC.

The table lists this clone with a count of one. This sequence joins TRBV11-1 and TRBJ2-3, with D perhaps TRBD2 (5 bases). The germline V gene encodes CDR1 SGHAT and CDR2 FQDESV (reference sequence). V lost 0 bases and J lost 6, with 13 bases in between. The CDR3 is 15 amino acids. Written as DNA, the CDR3 is TGTGCCAGCAGCTTAGCGCATAGCGAGTATGATACGCAGTATTTT. Translation: CASSLAHSEYDTQYF.